These 25 T cell receptor beta chains share one sample of origin, sequenced in a study of sequential checkpoint blockade in melanoma. Stated treatment: randomized to nivolumab then ipilimumab (arm A) or the reverse (arm B). The assay was immunoSEQ multiplex PCR, and TCRdb's table has in-frame clones only and misses some. The sample records some 6,200 clones, more than 25% being singletons. The source material was tumor tissue (inferred from file names), sampled from a patient given nivolumab and ipilimumab in sequence. Receptors originate from a human donor with melanoma.

This rearrangement joins TRBV18 to TRBJ2-7; D is unclear. Germline CDR1 and CDR2: KGHSH and LQKENI. Trimming pared 3 bases from V and 2 bases from J, leaving 5 bases between. This CDR3 has 12 residues. CDR3 region: CASSPVAYEQYF. CDR3 in DNA: TGTGCCAGCTCACCTGTAGCCTACGAGCAGTACTTC.

Relative to its sample, this clone is medium-sized (0.01 to 0.1%). The rearrangement uses TRBV6-8 and TRBJ2-2; 10 bases fit TRBD2. Trimming took 6 bases from V and 0 from J; bases not matched to a gene: 4. The CDR3 contains 16 residues. Looked up from germline, CDR1 is MNHGY and CDR2 is SAAAGT. CDR3 bases: TGTGCCAGCAGGCTTAGCGGGGGGTCGAACACCGGGGAGCTGTTTTTT. Translating gives CASRLSGGSNTGELFF.

The chain carries TRBV6-8 and TRBJ1-5; D gene uncertain. CDR1 and CDR2 (germline): MNHGY, SAAAGT. V lost 5 bases, J lost 2 bases, and 13 bases lay in between. The CDR3 is 15 amino acids. The CDR3 region is CASSRTPGRNQPQHF. CDR3 nucleotides: TGTGCCAGCAGTCGAACCCCTGGGCGCAATCAGCCCCAGCATTTT.

The sample holds many counts of this clone. The chain recombines TRBV11-3 with TRBJ2-5; 9 bases are a match to TRBD2. The CDR3 runs to 15 residues. Trimming at V came to 3 bases and at J to 5 bases, leaving 7 bases not matched to a gene. In germline, CDR1 is SGHNT, CDR2 YENEEA. The CDR3 loop is CASSLDAGGSETQYF. The CDR3 bases are TGTGCCAGCAGCTTGGATGCGGGGGGGTCGGAGACCCAGTACTTC.

This clone was recorded a few times. The CDR3 protein is CAWSAPRVPYGYTF. In DNA, the CDR3 is TGTGCCTGGAGTGCCCCCAGGGTTCCCTATGGCTACACCTTC. This sequence joins TRBV30 and TRBJ1-2; TRBD1 might be the D (5 bases). This CDR3 comprises 14 residues. Germline V lookup: CDR1 GTSNPN, CDR2 SVGIG (reference sequence). With 1 base removed from V and 4 bases from J, the gap between germline ends came to 13 bases.

The gene calls are TRBV6-8 and TRBJ2-2, with D hard to call. The CDR3 length is 13 residues. Trimming shortened V by 0 bases and J by 4 bases, and 3 bases separated the two germline ends. Germline assignment: CDR1 MNHGY and CDR2 SAAAGT. The CDR3 loop is CASSYSGTGELFF. CDR3 sequence (DNA): TGTGCCAGCAGTTACTCGGGCACCGGGGAGCTGTTTTTT.

This clone is labeled medium-sized. V gene TRBV28 combines with J gene TRBJ1-3; D call uncertain. This CDR3 region has 13 residues. Germline V gene data show CDR1 as MDHEN and CDR2 as SYDVKM. Trimming left V 6 bases short and J 9 bases short, with 15 bases between. The CDR3 coding sequence is TGTGCCAGCAGCCATGGATTCGCGATCACCATATATTTT. Translated, it gives CASSHGFAITIYF.

This clone has a count of ten or more. The CDR3: CASSSPGTRSGYTF. CDR3 coding DNA: TGTGCCAGCAGCTCACCCGGGACACGAAGTGGCTACACCTTC. The V gene is TRBV11-3, the J gene TRBJ1-2; a possible D gene is TRBD1 (6 bases). CDR3 length: 14 residues. Trimming stripped 4 bases from V and 7 bases from J, with 16 bases between. Germline CDR1 reads SGHNT; CDR2 reads YENEEA. Variable domain in full (rest from reference TRBV11-3 and TRBJ1-2): EAGVVQSPRYKIIEKKQPVAFWCNPISGHNTLYWYLQNLGQGPELLIRYENEEAVDDSQLPKDRFSAERLKGVDSTLKIQPAELGDSAVYLCASSSPGTRSGYTFGSGTRLTVV.

The J gene is TRBJ2-2, the V gene TRBV10-2, with 11 nucleotides matching TRBD2. The CDR3 length is 16 residues. Per germline, CDR1 WSHSY and CDR2 SAAADI. J was trimmed by 6 bases and V by 2 bases; bases with no gene match: 5. The CDR3 nucleotides are TGCGCCAGCAGTGAGACTAGCGGGAGAGACGCCGGGGAGCTGTTTTTT. It is translated as CASSETSGRDAGELFF.

The chain carries TRBV19 and TRBJ2-7, with D possibly being TRBD2 (6 bases). This CDR3 spans 14 amino acids. The V and J ends lost 4 bases and 0 bases respectively, with 10 bases between them. Germline V gene sequence: CDR1 LNHDA, CDR2 SQIVND (reference sequence). In nucleotides, the CDR3 is TGTGCCAGTAGTAGGGACTTCATCTCCTACGAGCAGTACTTC. This codes for CASSRDFISYEQYF.

This clone has more than one count but fewer than ten. CDR3 in amino acids: CASVQASPGLRNTGELFF. Written as DNA, the CDR3 is TGTGCCAGCGTTCAGGCTAGTCCCGGGCTCCGAAACACCGGGGAGCTGTTTTTT. This chain links TRBV6-8 with TRBJ2-2; D remains unclear. CDR3 length equals 18 residues. Trimming removed 8 bases from V and 2 bases from J, with 24 bases in between. CDR1 MNHGY and CDR2 SAAAGT come from the germline V gene.

CDR3 sequence: CASSLDGLKGQFF. CDR3 sequence (DNA): TGTGCCAGCAGCTTAGATGGCTTGAAGGGGCAGTTCTTC. The V call is TRBV9, the J call TRBJ2-1, with D unclear. Germline values: CDR1 SGDLS, CDR2 YYNGEE. CDR3 size: 13 residues. V lost 4 bases to trimming and J lost 12 bases, with 17 bases between them.

This clone is medium-sized (0.01 to 0.1%). The genes are TRBV11-3 and TRBJ2-1; TRBD1 agrees at 7 bases. Germline V gene data show CDR1 as SGHNT and CDR2 as YENEEA. Unmatched junction bases numbered 5, after V lost 1 base and J lost 5 bases. The CDR3 spans 15 residues. CDR3 amino acids: CASSLGTGPNNEQFF. The CDR3 nucleotides are TGTGCCAGCAGCTTAGGGACAGGCCCTAACAATGAGCAGTTCTTC. The complete variable domain, with remaining parts taken from reference TRBV11-3 and TRBJ2-1, reads EAGVVQSPRYKIIEKKQPVAFWCNPISGHNTLYWYLQNLGQGPELLIRYENEEAVDDSQLPKDRFSAERLKGVDSTLKIQPAELGDSAVYLCASSLGTGPNNEQFFGPGTRLTVL.

The chain has TRBV10-2 and TRBJ2-1; D possibly corresponds to TRBD2 (6 bases). The CDR3 length is 13 residues. Germline-derived CDR1 and CDR2 are WSHSY and SAAADI. Trimming stripped 8 bases from V and 8 bases from J, with 16 bases between. The CDR3 DNA reads TGCGCCAGCCACTTAGCGGCCAGCGATGAGCAGTTCTTC. Translating it yields CASHLAASDEQFF.

This chain uses TRBV6-8 with TRBJ2-2; 8 bases map to TRBD2. Germline V gene sequence: CDR1 MNHGY, CDR2 SAAAGT. The CDR3 loop spans 18 amino acids. After removal of 2 bases from V and 1 base from J, the junction contained 9 bases not matched to a gene. CDR3 bases: TGTGCCAGCAGTTACATTACTAGCGGAGTCCAGAACACCGGGGAGCTGTTTTTT. This sequence encodes CASSYITSGVQNTGELFF.

V is TRBV5-1 and J is TRBJ1-5; TRBD1 matches at 11 bases. Trimming cost V 0 bases and J 7 bases; bases outside gene matches: 3. This CDR3 region has 15 residues. Germline CDR1 is SGHRS and CDR2 is YFSETQ. The CDR3 loop reads CASSLAGQGAQPQHF. In DNA form, the CDR3 reads TGCGCCAGCAGCTTGGCCGGACAGGGGGCACAGCCCCAGCATTTT.

V gene TRBV5-1 combines with J gene TRBJ2-1; a possible D gene is TRBD2 (6 bases). The CDR3 totals 15 residues. Trimming left V 3 bases short and J 4 bases short, with 14 bases between. Per germline, CDR1 SGHRS and CDR2 YFSETQ. In DNA form, the CDR3 reads TGCGCCAGCAGCTATCGGGGGAACATGTACAATGAGCAGTTCTTC. This translates into CASSYRGNMYNEQFF.

The rearrangement uses TRBV6-8 and TRBJ2-3; 12 positions match TRBD2. There are 15 residues in the CDR3. Germline loops: CDR1 MNHGY, CDR2 SAAAGT. V lost 5 bases and J lost 6; bases outside the gene matches: 6. The CDR3 sequence: CASSKTSGGWDTQYF. The CDR3 DNA follows: TGTGCCAGCAGTAAGACTAGCGGGGGTTGGGATACGCAGTATTTT.

This clone was seen a single time. This chain uses TRBV5-1 with TRBJ2-7; unclear D gene. CDR1 is SGHRS, CDR2 YFSETQ, per germline. Trimming shortened V by 0 bases and J by 5 bases, and 12 bases separated the two germline ends. The CDR3 is 14 residues long. In DNA, the CDR3 is TGCGCCAGCAGCTTGGCCGGTCCCTTTAACGAGCAGTACTTC. This gives the protein CASSLAGPFNEQYF.

The V and J genes are TRBV5-1 and TRBJ1-5, with D perhaps TRBD1 (5 bases). Germline CDR1 and CDR2: SGHRS and YFSETQ. The length of the CDR3 is 15 residues. V was cut by 3 bases and J by 3 bases, with 13 bases left in between. The CDR3 protein is CASSWDGRNNQPQHF. The CDR3 nucleotides are TGCGCCAGCAGCTGGGACGGACGGAACAATCAGCCCCAGCATTTT.

This clone was counted only a few times. CDR3 nucleotide sequence: TGTGCCAGTAGTAGCCGGGACAGGGAATCGGAGACCCAGTACTTC. Translation gives CASSSRDRESETQYF. The J gene is TRBJ2-5, the V gene TRBV19, with 9 bases aligning to TRBD1. This CDR3 is built from 15 residues. CDR1 is LNHDA, CDR2 SQIVND, per germline (reference sequence). The V gene end was trimmed by 4 bases and the J gene end by 5 bases; junction bases not matched to a gene: 8.

This clone was recorded many times. The CDR3 DNA reads as TGTGCCAGCACATTGACGACAGGGTCGGACACTGAAGCTTTCTTT. Its translation: CASTLTTGSDTEAFF. This sequence joins TRBV11-3 and TRBJ1-1; 7 bases are shared with TRBD1. The CDR3 runs to 15 residues. Trimming removed 7 bases from V and 3 bases from J; junction bases left unmatched: 11. Germline lookup yields CDR1 SGHNT and CDR2 YENEEA.

The gene calls are TRBV16 and TRBJ2-1; 10 nucleotides line up with TRBD1. Germline V gene data show CDR1 as KGHSY and CDR2 as FQNENV. This CDR3 is 15 amino acids long. V lost 2 bases and J lost 8; bases outside the gene matches: 6. CDR3 sequence: CASSQTRTGGYEQFF. The CDR3 nucleotides are TGTGCCAGCAGCCAAACCAGGACAGGGGGGTATGAGCAGTTCTTC.

This sequence joins TRBV19 and TRBJ2-3; 15 bases are shared with TRBD2. V lost 5 bases, J lost 2 bases, and 5 bases stayed unmatched. This CDR3 is built from 17 residues. The germline CDR1 and CDR2 sequences are LNHDA and SQIVND (reference sequence). The CDR3 loop is CASSAGTSGRFTDTQYF. DNA for the CDR3: TGTGCCAGTAGTGCCGGGACTAGCGGGAGGTTCACAGATACGCAGTATTTT.

The gene calls are TRBV15 and TRBJ2-2; D uncertain. The V end lost 0 bases, the J end lost 1 base, and 12 bases lay between the germline ends. Per germline, CDR1 LNHNV and CDR2 YYDKDF (reference sequence). The CDR3 is 17 residues long. CDR3 bases: TGTGCCACCAGCAGAGATAAGACATACGAGAACACCGGGGAGCTGTTTTTT. Encoded protein: CATSRDKTYENTGELFF.